This entry lists 21 T cell receptor beta chains sequenced from one sample in a study of T cell responses to AZD1222 COVID-19 vaccine. Clones were sequenced by immunoSEQ multiplex PCR, and TCRdb holds only the in-frame ones, with some missing. This table has 250,000 to 300,000 clones, approximately 94% appearing once. The sequenced sample was peripheral blood, obtained 28 days after the second AZD1222 dose. These receptors were collected from an adult who received the AZD1222 COVID-19 vaccine.

This clone appeared once. The rearrangement uses TRBV3-1 (or the pseudogene TRBV3-2) and TRBJ1-1, with D hard to call. Deletions cut 4 bases from V and 5 bases from J, with 14 bases between. Germline CDR1 is LGHDT and CDR2 is YNNKEL (reference sequence). This CDR3 is built from 14 residues. CDR3 sequence (DNA): TGTGCCAGCAGCCCAGTGGGTACGGGGACTGAAGCTTTCTTT. Its translation is CASSPVGTGTEAFF.

The rearrangement joins TRBV7-8 to TRBJ1-5; the D gene is possibly TRBD1 (6 bases). The CDR3 length is 16 residues. Per the germline V gene, CDR1 is SGHVS and CDR2 is FQNEAQ. The V end was cut by 2 bases, the J end by 0 bases, with 11 bases between. The DNA of the CDR3 is TGTGCCAGCAGCTTACGGGGGGCACCTAGCAATCAGCCCCAGCATTTT. This sequence encodes CASSLRGAPSNQPQHF.

The V call is TRBV7-4, the J call TRBJ2-7, with 12 bases that match TRBD2. This CDR3 comprises 16 residues. The V gene's germline CDR1 is SGHVT and CDR2 SQSDAQ. The V and J ends lost 5 bases and 3 bases, in that order; junction bases with no gene match: 8. The CDR3 DNA follows: TGTGCCAGCAGCCCAAGGACTAGCGGGGAATACTACGAGCAGTACTTC. This gives the protein CASSPRTSGEYYEQYF. The complete variable domain, with remaining parts taken from reference TRBV7-4 and TRBJ2-7, reads GAGVSQSPRYKVAKRGRDVALRCDSISGHVTLYWYRQTLGQGSEVLTYSQSDAQRDKSGRPSGRFSAERPERSVSTLKIQRTEQGDSAVYLCASSPRTSGEYYEQYFGPGTRLTVT.

The chain employs TRBV5-6 and TRBJ2-7; 11 bases line up with TRBD2. V was clipped by 5 bases and J by 3 bases; unmatched bases: 16. CDR1 and CDR2 (germline): SGHDT, YYEEEE. The CDR3 length is 18 residues. DNA of the CDR3: TGTGCCAGCAGTTCGGTCTTAGCGGGAGGGCCGTTACTCTACGAGCAGTACTTC. The encoded protein is CASSSVLAGGPLLYEQYF. The variable domain in full, with the rest retrieved from reference TRBV5-6 and TRBJ2-7, is DAGVTQSPTHLIKTRGQQVTLRCSPKSGHDTVSWYQQALGQGPQFIFQYYEEEERQRGNFPDRFSGHQFPNYSSELNVNALLLGDSALYLCASSSVLAGGPLLYEQYFGPGTRLTVT.

The J gene is TRBJ2-7, the V gene TRBV3-1 (or the pseudogene TRBV3-2); a weak D match, TRBD2 (5 bases). The length of the CDR3 is 15 residues. In germline, CDR1 is LGHDT, CDR2 YNNKEL (reference sequence). Trimming removed 0 bases at V and 3 bases at J, with 12 bases between. The CDR3 loop reads CASSQDRAELYEQYF. The DNA for the CDR3 is TGTGCCAGCAGCCAAGACAGAGCGGAGCTCTACGAGCAGTACTTC.

Here the CDR3 reads CATSGQGKTEAFF. The CDR3 nucleotides read TGTGCCACCAGCGGACAGGGGAAGACTGAAGCTTTCTTT. This chain connects TRBV24-1 to TRBJ1-1, with 9 bases that match TRBD1. This CDR3 spans 13 amino acids. Germline values: CDR1 KGHDR, CDR2 SFDVKD. V was clipped by 7 bases and J by 5 bases; unmatched bases: 4.

The chain couples TRBV12-3 or TRBV12-4 to TRBJ2-2; D is uncertain. This CDR3 has 11 amino acids. Trimming took off 8 bases at V and 5 bases at J, with 6 bases between the two ends. The CDR3 nucleotides are TGTGCCAGCGGGGATACCGGGGAGCTGTTTTTT. Protein sequence: CASGDTGELFF.

This chain uses TRBV2 with TRBJ2-5; D possibly corresponds to TRBD1 (6 bases). Germline V CDR1 and CDR2: SNHLY, FYNNEI. Trimming removed 8 bases at V and 5 bases at J, with 12 bases between. The CDR3 loop spans 12 amino acids. The CDR3 sequence: CASARGGETQYF. The CDR3 region has the DNA TGTGCCAGCGCCAGGGGCGGGGAGACCCAGTACTTC.

The chain uses TRBV5-4 and TRBJ2-2; 8 bases match TRBD1. The J segment lost 3 bases and the V segment lost 1 base, leaving 5 bases of the junction unmatched. The germline CDR1 and CDR2 sequences are SGHNT and YYREEE (reference sequence). CDR3 length: 16 amino acids. For the CDR3, the DNA is TGTGCCAGCAGCTTGCGGCAGGGGGCTTACACCGGGGAGCTGTTTTTT. The encoded protein is CASSLRQGAYTGELFF.

The chain couples TRBV5-1 to TRBJ1-1, with 8 bases aligning to TRBD1. This CDR3 comprises 14 residues. The ends lost 3 bases at V and 2 bases at J; junction bases unmatched: 3. Per germline, CDR1 SGHRS and CDR2 YFSETQ. The CDR3 spells CASSWGQANTEAFF. DNA for the CDR3: TGCGCCAGCAGCTGGGGACAGGCTAACACTGAAGCTTTCTTT.

The chain uses TRBV7-2 and TRBJ1-5; a possible D gene is TRBD1 (5 bases). CDR3 length: 14 residues. Germline V gene sequence: CDR1 SGHTA, CDR2 FQGNSA. V lost 5 bases to trimming and J lost 8 bases, with 16 bases between them. CDR3 loop: CASSPEGWGKPQHF. The CDR3 DNA reads as TGTGCCAGCAGCCCCGAGGGGTGGGGAAAGCCCCAGCATTTT.

V usage is TRBV10-3 and J usage is TRBJ1-5, with D perhaps TRBD1 (5 bases). In germline, CDR1 is ENHRY, CDR2 SYGVKD. Trimming left V 5 bases short and J 7 bases short, with 15 bases between. The CDR3 has 14 residues. The CDR3 loop reads CAISPLEGFQPQHF. The CDR3, as DNA: TGTGCCATCAGTCCCCTAGAGGGGTTCCAGCCCCAGCATTTT.

V is TRBV18 and J is TRBJ1-1, with 10 positions matching TRBD1. Germline CDR1 KGHSH, CDR2 LQKENI. V lost 6 bases to trimming and J lost 5 bases; unmatched junction nucleotides: 3. This CDR3 comprises 13 residues. The CDR3, as DNA: TGTGCCAGCTCCAGGACAGGGGGGACTGAAGCTTTCTTT. This translates into CASSRTGGTEAFF.

This clone was recorded once. The V gene is TRBV7-8, the J gene TRBJ1-3; perhaps TRBD1 as D (6 bases). The V end was cut by 2 bases, the J end by 2 bases, with 16 bases between. The CDR3 length is 17 residues. The germline V gene has CDR1 SGHVS and CDR2 FQNEAQ. Here the CDR3 reads CASSLRRYRATGNTIYF. Here the CDR3 DNA reads TGTGCCAGCAGCTTACGACGGTACAGGGCCACTGGAAACACCATATATTTT. Using reference TRBV7-8 and TRBJ1-3 for the parts outside the CDR3, the full variable domain is GAGVSQSPRYKVAKRGQDVALRCDPISGHVSLFWYQQALGQGPEFLTYFQNEAQLDKSGLPSDRFFAERPEGSVSTLKIQRTQQEDSAVYLCASSLRRYRATGNTIYFGEGSWLTVV.

V usage is TRBV14 and J usage is TRBJ2-5, with unresolved D. The CDR3 spans 13 residues. V lost 3 bases to trimming and J lost 3 bases, with 8 bases between them. Germline V lookup: CDR1 SGHDN, CDR2 FVKESK. This chain's CDR3 is CASSQIHEETQYF. Written as DNA, the CDR3 is TGTGCCAGCAGCCAGATACACGAAGAGACCCAGTACTTC.

The chain has TRBV9 and TRBJ1-1; D is ambiguous. This CDR3 comprises 14 residues. Trimming pared 3 bases from V and 6 bases from J, leaving 15 bases between. Germline values: CDR1 SGDLS, CDR2 YYNGEE. CDR3 DNA sequence: TGTGCCAGCAGCGGTATTACCCAAGGCTCTGAAGCTTTCTTT. Amino acid sequence: CASSGITQGSEAFF.

The V call is TRBV5-6, the J call TRBJ1-6, with 10 bases lining up with TRBD1. V gave up 5 bases and J gave up 10 bases; unmatched junction bases: 6. This CDR3 region has 14 residues. The germline gives CDR1 SGHDT, CDR2 YYEEEE. The CDR3 reads CASRRDRGRSPLHF. Here the CDR3 DNA reads TGTGCCAGCAGACGGGACAGGGGCAGGTCACCCCTCCACTTT. Full variable domain (missing parts from reference TRBV5-6 and TRBJ1-6): DAGVTQSPTHLIKTRGQQVTLRCSPKSGHDTVSWYQQALGQGPQFIFQYYEEEERQRGNFPDRFSGHQFPNYSSELNVNALLLGDSALYLCASRRDRGRSPLHFGNGTRLTVT.

The V and J genes are TRBV5-1 and TRBJ2-7; TRBD1 agrees at 9 bases. The junction had 7 bases not matched to a gene; V was cut back by 4 bases and J by 2 bases. The germline CDR1 and CDR2 sequences are SGHRS and YFSETQ. CDR3 length: 15 residues. The CDR3 DNA follows: TGCGCCAGCAGCCATGGACAGGGGATCACCTACGAGCAGTACTTC. Translated, it gives CASSHGQGITYEQYF.

V and J are TRBV2 and TRBJ2-1; D might be TRBD2 (5 bases). V dropped 1 base and J dropped 0 bases, with 7 bases sitting between them. Germline CDR1 and CDR2: SNHLY and FYNNEI. CDR3 length equals 15 residues. The CDR3: CASSEGLASYNEQFF. CDR3 DNA: TGTGCCAGCAGTGAAGGGCTAGCCTCCTACAATGAGCAGTTCTTC.

This chain connects TRBV11-1 to TRBJ2-2; 8 positions match TRBD1. The CDR3 extends over 15 amino acids. The J segment lost 4 bases and the V segment lost 4 bases, leaving 5 bases of the junction unmatched. Germline values: CDR1 SGHAT, CDR2 FQDESV (reference sequence). The CDR3 reads CASSSRTGSTGELFF. The CDR3 region has the DNA TGTGCCAGCAGCTCCCGGACAGGGTCCACCGGGGAGCTGTTTTTT.

The chain uses TRBV4-3 and TRBJ1-5; possibly TRBD1 for D (5 bases). V was trimmed by 3 bases and J by 7 bases, leaving 13 bases between them. CDR1 LGHNA and CDR2 YSLEER come from the germline V gene. The CDR3 is 14 residues long. This CDR3 reads CASSQWGHDQPQHF. The CDR3 DNA reads as TGCGCCAGCAGCCAGTGGGGCCACGACCAGCCCCAGCATTTT.